The following is a TCR beta chain sequence with its context. What it binds is not known. These data originate in a study of Ad26.COV2.S vaccination and SARS-CoV-2 variants. Study-level background: Donor got 5x10^10 or 1x10^11 viral particles of Ad26.COV2.S.

Method: immunoSEQ multiplex PCR; TCRdb's copy keeps in-frame clones and lacks some. The sample holds some 420,000 clones; approximately 88% are singletons and the top ten take around 3.6%. The germline V gene has CDR1 LNHNV and CDR2 YYDKDF (reference sequence). The CDR3 runs to 13 residues. Trimming removed 1 base at V and 4 bases at J, with 8 bases between. Study outcomes and limitations: Considerable breadth of spike-specific CD8+ and CD4+ T cell responses has reportedly been documented following vaccination.

Indicated treatment: 15 to 20 received Ad26.COV2.S at low or high dose, single or two shots; several received placebo; per-sample allocation not given. Specimens were obtained on day 63 following the first vaccine or placebo injection. The administered vaccine (an Ad26 vector) expressed Wuhan-strain SARS-CoV-2 spike. The rearrangement joins TRBV15 to TRBJ2-7; no clear D. The source was peripheral blood, collected in a trial of Ad26.COV2.S vaccine versus placebo. The receptor comes from a person between 18 and 65 years old who received the Ad26.COV2.S COVID-19 vaccine or a placebo. CDR3 loop: CATSRGTVYEQYF. DNA of the CDR3: TGTGCCACCAGCAGAGGGACGGTATACGAGCAGTACTTC.